These T cell receptor beta chains were read from a single sample in a study of shared clonotypes between healthy human individuals. Data came from immunoSEQ multiplex PCR; TCRdb stores just in-frame clones and leaves some out. The sample carries roughly 1,600,000 clones, about 98.5% recorded once. Sequencing was performed on naive CD4+ T cells sorted from blood. Source of these receptors: a man aged 30 to 39 in good health. Each CDR3 is given with its conserved first and last residue. Fields, in order: D gene, J gene, V gene, clone size, CDR3 protein, CDR3 DNA. The D gene is left open where the match is weak. The size field is filled for only some rows; it gives once, few, many or a size class.

d_gene: TRBD2
j_gene: TRBJ2-7
v_gene: TRBV15
abundance: -
CDR3aa: CATSRDYYEQYF
CDR3nt: TGTGCCACCAGCCGGGACTATTACGAGCAGTACTTC

d_gene: -
j_gene: TRBJ1-2
v_gene: TRBV2
abundance: -
CDR3aa: CASNPGQINYGYTF
CDR3nt: TGTGCCAGCAATCCTGGACAGATTAACTATGGCTACACCTTC

d_gene: TRBD1
j_gene: TRBJ2-1
v_gene: TRBV7-8
abundance: -
CDR3aa: CASSKTGQGSVSAYNEQFF
CDR3nt: TGTGCCAGCAGCAAAACGGGACAGGGTTCAGTATCAGCCTACAATGAGCAGTTCTTC

d_gene: -
j_gene: TRBJ2-5
v_gene: TRBV7-9
abundance: -
CDR3aa: CASSPGAVKTQYF
CDR3nt: TGTGCCAGCAGCCCCGGTGCGGTGAAGACCCAGTACTTC

d_gene: TRBD2
j_gene: TRBJ2-7
v_gene: TRBV7-8
abundance: -
CDR3aa: CASSFRLAAYEQYF
CDR3nt: TGTGCCAGCAGCTTTCGACTAGCGGCATACGAGCAGTACTTC

d_gene: TRBD1
j_gene: TRBJ1-5
v_gene: TRBV6-1
abundance: -
CDR3aa: CASSDQGAIGNQPQHF
CDR3nt: TGTGCCAGCAGTGATCAGGGGGCGATTGGAAATCAGCCCCAGCATTTT

d_gene: -
j_gene: TRBJ2-1
v_gene: TRBV5-4
abundance: -
CDR3aa: CASSRGGEQFF
CDR3nt: TGTGCCAGCAGCCGAGGGGGTGAGCAGTTCTTC

d_gene: -
j_gene: TRBJ2-5
v_gene: TRBV28
abundance: -
CDR3aa: CASSLWVGEGEETQYF
CDR3nt: TGTGCCAGCAGTTTATGGGTCGGAGAGGGTGAAGAGACCCAGTACTTC

d_gene: TRBD2
j_gene: TRBJ2-2
v_gene: TRBV7-3
abundance: -
CDR3aa: CASSLTRESFSTGELFF
CDR3nt: TGTGCCAGCAGCTTAACGCGGGAGAGTTTCAGCACCGGGGAGCTGTTTTTT

d_gene: -
j_gene: TRBJ2-2
v_gene: TRBV2
abundance: -
CDR3aa: CASRYSNTGELFF
CDR3nt: TGTGCCAGCAGGTACTCGAACACCGGGGAGCTGTTTTTT

d_gene: TRBD1
j_gene: TRBJ2-7
v_gene: TRBV28
abundance: -
CDR3aa: CASSPGTGGPPYEQYF
CDR3nt: TGTGCCAGCAGTCCAGGGACAGGGGGTCCCCCCTACGAGCAGTACTTC

d_gene: -
j_gene: TRBJ2-5
v_gene: TRBV7-8
abundance: -
CDR3aa: CASSLAWGGSQETQYF
CDR3nt: TGTGCCAGCAGCTTAGCGTGGGGAGGAAGCCAAGAGACCCAGTACTTC

d_gene: -
j_gene: TRBJ2-1
v_gene: TRBV7-9
abundance: -
CDR3aa: CASSFGRNNEQFF
CDR3nt: TGTGCCAGCAGCTTTGGACGGAACAATGAGCAGTTCTTC

d_gene: TRBD2
j_gene: TRBJ2-6
v_gene: TRBV6-1
abundance: -
CDR3aa: CASSGSWGGSGANVLTF
CDR3nt: TGTGCCAGCAGTGGTAGCTGGGGGGGCTCTGGGGCCAACGTCCTGACTTTC

d_gene: -
j_gene: TRBJ1-1
v_gene: TRBV28
abundance: -
CDR3aa: CASSLSNRDIEAFF
CDR3nt: TGTGCCAGCAGTTTAAGTAACAGGGATATTGAAGCTTTCTTT

d_gene: TRBD2
j_gene: TRBJ2-7
v_gene: TRBV7-9
abundance: -
CDR3aa: CASSLRTSKYEQYF
CDR3nt: TGTGCCAGCAGCTTACGGACTAGCAAATACGAGCAGTACTTC

d_gene: -
j_gene: TRBJ1-1
v_gene: TRBV6-6
abundance: -
CDR3aa: CASSDAGAEAFF
CDR3nt: TGTGCCAGCAGTGACGCAGGGGCTGAAGCTTTCTTT

d_gene: -
j_gene: TRBJ2-1
v_gene: TRBV7-9
abundance: -
CDR3aa: CASSLITLANANEQFF
CDR3nt: TGTGCCAGCAGCTTAATTACGCTAGCGAACGCCAATGAGCAGTTCTTC

d_gene: -
j_gene: TRBJ1-5
v_gene: TRBV28
abundance: -
CDR3aa: CASSSIPQGTLVNQPQHF
CDR3nt: TGTGCCAGCAGTTCAATTCCACAGGGTACTCTGGTCAATCAGCCCCAGCATTTT

d_gene: TRBD1
j_gene: TRBJ1-3
v_gene: TRBV28
abundance: -
CDR3aa: CASSSWTGLGNTIYF
CDR3nt: TGTGCCAGCAGTTCCTGGACAGGGCTCGGAAACACCATATATTTT

d_gene: -
j_gene: TRBJ1-2
v_gene: TRBV7-2
abundance: -
CDR3aa: CASSSKTRGANYGYTF
CDR3nt: TGTGCCAGCAGCTCAAAGACACGAGGAGCTAACTATGGCTACACCTTC

d_gene: TRBD1
j_gene: TRBJ2-3
v_gene: TRBV30
abundance: -
CDR3aa: CAWHPGQGFTQYF
CDR3nt: TGTGCCTGGCACCCGGGACAGGGTTTTACGCAGTATTTT

d_gene: TRBD2
j_gene: TRBJ2-2
v_gene: TRBV7-9
abundance: -
CDR3aa: CASSLALNSGRNTGELFF
CDR3nt: TGTGCCAGCAGCTTAGCGCTAAATAGCGGGAGGAACACCGGGGAGCTGTTTTTT

d_gene: -
j_gene: TRBJ2-7
v_gene: TRBV30
abundance: -
CDR3aa: CAWGAGSYEQYF
CDR3nt: TGTGCCTGGGGAGCGGGCTCCTACGAGCAGTACTTC

d_gene: -
j_gene: TRBJ2-1
v_gene: TRBV10-3
abundance: once
CDR3aa: CAISESRDWYNEQFF
CDR3nt: TGTGCCATCAGTGAGTCACGGGACTGGTACAATGAGCAGTTCTTC

d_gene: -
j_gene: TRBJ1-5
v_gene: TRBV2
abundance: -
CDR3aa: CASSEEGTSNQPQHF
CDR3nt: TGTGCCAGCAGTGAAGAAGGGACCTCAAATCAGCCCCAGCATTTT

d_gene: -
j_gene: TRBJ1-5
v_gene: TRBV23-1
abundance: -
CDR3aa: CASSQPGPSGNQPQHF
CDR3nt: TGCGCCAGCAGTCAACCCGGACCGAGTGGCAATCAGCCCCAGCATTTT

d_gene: TRBD1
j_gene: TRBJ2-2
v_gene: TRBV25-1
abundance: -
CDR3aa: CASSDRGNTGELFF
CDR3nt: TGTGCCAGCTCAGACAGGGGGAATACCGGGGAGCTGTTTTTT

d_gene: -
j_gene: TRBJ2-1
v_gene: TRBV27
abundance: -
CDR3aa: CASSFVGNEQFF
CDR3nt: TGTGCCAGCAGTTTTGTGGGCAATGAGCAGTTCTTC

d_gene: -
j_gene: TRBJ1-2
v_gene: TRBV9
abundance: -
CDR3aa: CASSVYGRGNYGYTF
CDR3nt: TGTGCCAGCAGCGTGTACGGTAGAGGTAACTATGGCTACACCTTC

d_gene: -
j_gene: TRBJ1-2
v_gene: TRBV27
abundance: -
CDR3aa: CASSLRGFYGYTF
CDR3nt: TGTGCCAGCAGTCTCAGGGGATTCTATGGCTACACCTTC

d_gene: -
j_gene: TRBJ1-1
v_gene: TRBV5-4
abundance: once
CDR3aa: CASSGDSGTEAFF
CDR3nt: TGTGCCAGCAGCGGGGATTCGGGCACTGAAGCTTTCTTT

d_gene: -
j_gene: TRBJ2-5
v_gene: TRBV19
abundance: -
CDR3aa: CASSVQETQYF
CDR3nt: TGTGCCAGTAGTGTCCAAGAGACCCAGTACTTC

d_gene: TRBD2
j_gene: TRBJ2-7
v_gene: TRBV2
abundance: once
CDR3aa: CASRPGLGLYEQYF
CDR3nt: TGTGCCAGCAGACCGGGACTAGGTCTCTACGAGCAGTACTTC